This record covers a single T cell receptor (beta chain). The antigen remains undetermined. This entry comes from a study of Ad26.COV2.S vaccination and SARS-CoV-2 variants. Between the trimmed V and J ends, which lost 5 bases and 2 bases, there was a span of 6 bases. Germline CDR1 and CDR2: SGHAT and FQNNGV. The CDR3 loop spans 13 amino acids. Sample treatment: around 19 received Ad26.COV2.S at low or high dose, single or two shots; several received placebo; per-sample allocation not given. All samples were drawn on day 63, counting from the first vaccine or placebo injection. Findings of the study overall: Vaccine recipients showed a spike-specific TCR breadth that was higher than in placebo recipients.

Profiled with immunoSEQ multiplex PCR; TCRdb holds only in-frame clones, not every one. Of 450,000 to 550,000 clones in the sample, roughly 87% were seen once. The source is a person aged 18-60 years who received the Ad26.COV2.S COVID-19 vaccine or a placebo. This specimen was peripheral blood, taken in a trial of Ad26.COV2.S vaccine versus placebo. The J gene is TRBJ2-2, the V gene TRBV11-2; D is ambiguous. The CDR3 nucleotides are TGTGCCAGCAGCCTAGTAAACACCGGGGAGCTGTTTTTT. It encodes CASSLVNTGELFF.